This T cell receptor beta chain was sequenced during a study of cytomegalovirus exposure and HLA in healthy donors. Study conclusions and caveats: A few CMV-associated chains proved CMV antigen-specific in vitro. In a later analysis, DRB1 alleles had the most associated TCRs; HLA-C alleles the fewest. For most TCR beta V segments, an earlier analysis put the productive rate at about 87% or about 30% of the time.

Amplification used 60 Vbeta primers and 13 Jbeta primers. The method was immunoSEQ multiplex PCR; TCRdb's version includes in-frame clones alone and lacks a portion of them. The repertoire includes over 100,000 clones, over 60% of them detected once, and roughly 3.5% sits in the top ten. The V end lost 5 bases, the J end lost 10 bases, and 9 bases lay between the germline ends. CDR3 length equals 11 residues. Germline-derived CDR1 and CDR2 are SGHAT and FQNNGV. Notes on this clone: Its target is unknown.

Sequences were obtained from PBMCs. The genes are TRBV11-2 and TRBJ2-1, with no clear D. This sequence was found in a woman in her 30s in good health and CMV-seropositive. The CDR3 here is CASSPVGEQFF. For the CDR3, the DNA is TGTGCCAGCAGCCCCGTCGGGGAGCAGTTCTTC.